This T cell receptor (beta chain) comes out of a study of memory CD4+ T cells and cytomegalovirus serostatus. Across the whole study: Of the healthy Belgian adults, 8 to 10 were CMV seropositive and 20 to 30 seronegative.

The V gene's germline CDR1 is SGHTA and CDR2 FQGTGA. The J segment lost 4 bases and the V segment lost 2 bases, leaving 4 bases of the junction unmatched. The CDR3 loop spans 15 amino acids. Here immunoSEQ multiplex PCR was the method, and the copy in TCRdb shows in-frame clones only, minus some. The data contain 85,000 to 100,000 clones, roughly 80% of them singletons. The sort gate was single viable CD3+CD4+CD8-CD45RO+ cells for memory CD4+ T cells. Total CD4+ T cells were enriched by CD4 positive selection. As regards this clone: Its antigen is not identified.

Findings of the study overall: 67 of 164 known CMV-associated TCRbeta sequences appeared in CD4+ memory. Suggested: most of the CMV-linked TCR signature lies in CD4+ memory cells.

The chain employs TRBV7-3 and TRBJ2-2; 7 bases are shared with TRBD2. This TCR came from an adult in good health and CMV-seropositive. Sample: memory CD4+ T cells from blood. This CDR3 reads CASSLVSGGTGELFF. DNA for the CDR3: TGTGCCAGCAGCTTAGTGTCGGGAGGCACCGGGGAGCTGTTTTTT.